This T cell receptor beta chain was sequenced for a study of blood T cell repertoires in COVID-19. The CDR3 runs 17 residues. Germline V lookup: CDR1 MNHGY, CDR2 SVAAGI. V shed 4 bases, J shed 0 bases, and the junction held 9 bases outside the gene matches. As handled by the study authors: For nucleated cells, counts were estimated from reference gene primer amplification. The protocol was immunoSEQ multiplex PCR, while the TCRdb copy is restricted to in-frame clones and leaves out a portion. The V and J calls and the clone size are those of that table, but D and trimming were determined from the DNA. The sample records 95,000 to 150,000 clones, roughly 88% being singletons.

Input material: peripheral blood. V gene TRBV6-9 combines with J gene TRBJ2-3; 8 nucleotides line up with TRBD1. This clonotype was obtained from a woman between 45 and 65 years old with active or convalescent COVID-19. This CDR3 reads CASSSGQGVPSTDTQYF. In DNA, the CDR3 is TGTGCCAGCAGTTCCGGACAGGGAGTCCCTAGCACAGATACGCAGTATTTT.